Listed below are T cell receptor beta chains from one sample, sequenced in a study of cytomegalovirus exposure and HLA in healthy donors. Sequenced by immunoSEQ multiplex PCR; TCRdb stores in-frame clones only, minus some. The data show more than 150,000 clones, around 89% seen once. The specimen sequenced was PBMCs. The receptors come from a man aged 18 to 35 in good health and CMV-seronegative. Each CDR3 is given with its conserved first and last residue. Each record gives: D gene, V gene, J gene, clone size, CDR3 protein, CDR3 DNA. A D gene is named only where the DNA matches it firmly. The size entry is marked missing in some rows and otherwise reads once, few, many or a size class.

>TRBD2|TRBV5-4|TRBJ2-2|once
CASSLGGLAGNTGELFF
TGTGCCAGCAGCTTGGGCGGACTAGCGGGAAACACCGGGGAGCTGTTTTTT
>TRBD1|TRBV29-1|TRBJ1-4|.
CSVGTGAREKLFF
TGCAGCGTGGGGACAGGGGCTCGTGAAAAACTGTTTTTT
>.|TRBV11-2|TRBJ2-2|.
CASQEGFSNTGELFF
TGTGCCAGCCAGGAGGGGTTCTCGAACACCGGGGAGCTGTTTTTT
>TRBD1|TRBV28|TRBJ2-7|.
CASSAGTGLYEQYF
TGTGCCAGCAGTGCGGGGACAGGGCTCTACGAGCAGTACTTC
>.|TRBV28|TRBJ1-1|.
CASSLTGGTEAFF
TGTGCCAGCAGTTTAACCGGCGGCACTGAAGCTTTCTTT
>.|TRBV5-6|TRBJ1-5|.
CASSLRVYSNQPQHF
TGTGCCAGCAGCTTGCGGGTTTATAGCAATCAGCCCCAGCATTTT
>.|TRBV28|TRBJ1-5|.
CASSRVFNQPQHF
TGTGCCAGCTCCCGGGTTTTCAATCAGCCCCAGCATTTT
>.|TRBV11-3|TRBJ2-7|.
CASSSRDSYEQYF
TGTGCCAGCAGCTCCAGGGATTCCTACGAGCAGTACTTC
>TRBD1|TRBV19|TRBJ2-7|.
CASGTGYEQYF
TGTGCCTCCGGGACAGGGTACGAGCAGTACTTC
>TRBD1|TRBV27|TRBJ1-1|.
CASSQTGVRTEAFF
TGTGCCAGCAGTCAGACAGGGGTGAGGACTGAAGCTTTCTTT
>TRBD1|TRBV7-2|TRBJ1-2|.
CASSRQGHYGYTF
TGTGCCAGCAGCAGACAGGGGCACTATGGCTACACCTTC
>.|TRBV18|TRBJ1-1|.
CASSPPQDRSEAFF
TGTGCCAGCTCACCCCCTCAAGATAGATCTGAAGCTTTCTTT
>.|TRBV4-2|TRBJ1-4|once
CASSRKKESGISEKLFF
TGTGCCAGCAGCCGGAAGAAAGAGTCCGGGATCAGTGAAAAACTGTTTTTT
>TRBD1|TRBV7-9|TRBJ1-2|.
CASSSEDRGQEGYTF
TGTGCCAGCAGCTCAGAAGACAGGGGGCAGGAAGGCTACACCTTC
>TRBD2|TRBV4-2|TRBJ2-4|.
CASSRRIAGGEDIQYF
TGTGCCAGCAGCCGCCGAATAGCGGGAGGGGAAGACATTCAGTACTTC
>.|TRBV15|TRBJ2-5|few
CATSRVLGQLQETQYF
TGTGCCACCAGCAGGGTCTTGGGGCAGCTTCAAGAGACCCAGTACTTC
>.|TRBV19|TRBJ2-5|.
CASSIVSGYETQYF
TGTGCCAGTAGTATAGTATCGGGGTACGAGACCCAGTACTTC
>TRBD1|TRBV5-1|TRBJ2-7|once
CASAGWTGPSYEQYF
TGCGCCAGCGCTGGCTGGACAGGGCCATCCTACGAGCAGTACTTC
>.|TRBV5-1|TRBJ2-5|few
CASSLPPQETQYF
TGCGCCAGCAGCTTGCCCCCCCAGGAGACCCAGTACTTC
>.|TRBV18|TRBJ2-2|.
CASSPSGSGTTGELFF
TGTGCCAGCTCACCAAGCGGGTCAGGGACCACCGGGGAGCTGTTTTTT
>TRBD2|TRBV6-1|TRBJ2-1|.
CASSELRGGGMDEQFF
TGTGCCAGCAGTGAACTCCGGGGCGGGGGGATGGATGAGCAGTTCTTC
>.|TRBV25-1|TRBJ1-6|once
CASNKDSYNSPLHF
TGTGCCAGCAACAAAGACTCCTATAATTCACCCCTCCACTTT
>.|TRBV2|TRBJ1-6|.
CASREQGLYNSPLHF
TGTGCCAGCAGGGAGCAGGGACTATATAATTCACCCCTCCACTTT
>.|TRBV29-1|TRBJ2-1|once
CSARVDSYNEQFF
TGCAGCGCTCGGGTGGACTCCTACAATGAGCAGTTCTTC
>.|TRBV4-1|TRBJ2-2|few
CASSLSADGGTGELFF
TGCGCCAGCAGCCTGTCCGCAGACGGGGGCACCGGGGAGCTGTTTTTT
>TRBD1|TRBV5-4|TRBJ2-7|.
CASSPSGGYEQYF
TGTGCCAGCAGCCCCTCAGGGGGCTACGAGCAGTACTTC
>.|TRBV5-1|TRBJ1-1|.
CASSLETAFEAFF
TGCGCCAGCAGCTTGGAAACAGCTTTTGAAGCTTTCTTT
>.|TRBV7-2|TRBJ1-1|.
CASSFRTKQGRAFF
TGTGCCAGCAGCTTTCGAACTAAACAGGGCCGGGCTTTCTTT
>TRBD2|TRBV9|TRBJ2-5|.
CASSVADTSELIKTQYF
TGTGCCAGCAGCGTAGCGGATACTAGCGAATTGATAAAGACCCAGTACTTC
>.|TRBV5-8|TRBJ2-6|once
CASSYTPSGANVLTF
TGTGCCAGCAGTTATACTCCTTCTGGGGCCAACGTCCTGACTTTC
>.|TRBV5-1|TRBJ1-3|.
CASSLVGQTGNTIYF
TGCGCCAGCAGCTTGGTTGGGCAGACTGGAAACACCATATATTTT
>.|TRBV28|TRBJ1-1|.
CASSQRHTNTEAFF
TGTGCCAGCAGTCAGCGGCATACAAACACTGAAGCTTTCTTT
>TRBD1|TRBV6-1|TRBJ2-7|.
CASSAPPGQGSYEQYF
TGTGCCAGCAGTGCCCCTCCGGGACAGGGCTCCTACGAGCAGTACTTC
>.|TRBV4-3|TRBJ1-1|.
CASSQDWEGVNTEAFF
TGCGCCAGCAGCCAAGATTGGGAAGGGGTGAACACTGAAGCTTTCTTT
>.|TRBV5-4|TRBJ2-1|.
CASILTPSDEQFF
TGTGCCAGCATCCTCACTCCGAGCGATGAGCAGTTCTTC
>.|TRBV5-1|TRBJ1-6|.
CASSLVAYRDSPLHF
TGTGCCAGCAGCTTGGTTGCCTACAGAGATTCACCCCTCCACTTT
>.|TRBV6-5|TRBJ2-1|.
CASSYTESYNEQFF
TGTGCCAGCAGTTACACTGAGTCCTACAATGAGCAGTTCTTC
>TRBD1|TRBV5-1|TRBJ1-1|.
CASSLQGALGTEAFF
TGCGCCAGCAGCCTTCAGGGGGCGTTGGGCACTGAAGCTTTCTTT
>TRBD1|TRBV30|TRBJ1-3|many
CAWSTATGENGNTIYF
TGTGCCTGGAGTACCGCCACAGGGGAAAATGGAAACACCATATATTTT
>.|TRBV27|TRBJ1-1|.
CASSSAGANTEAFF
TGTGCCAGCAGTTCCGCAGGGGCGAACACTGAAGCTTTCTTT
>.|TRBV10-1|TRBJ2-2|once
CASSAAGDNTGELFF
TGCGCCAGCAGTGCGGCAGGGGATAACACCGGGGAGCTGTTTTTT
>.|TRBV15|TRBJ2-5|.
CATSMAGGETQYF
TGTGCCACCAGCATGGCCGGAGGAGAGACCCAGTACTTC
>TRBD1|TRBV5-5|TRBJ2-2|.
CASSLQGTGELFF
TGTGCCAGCAGCTTACAGGGGACCGGGGAGCTGTTTTTT
>TRBD2|TRBV27|TRBJ2-2|.
CASSSGTSGTTGELFF
TGTGCCAGCAGTTCCGGGACTAGCGGAACCACCGGGGAGCTGTTTTTT
>.|TRBV5-4|TRBJ1-2|.
CASSQDGGANYGYTF
TGTGCCAGCAGCCAGGATGGGGGGGCAAACTATGGCTACACCTTC
>.|TRBV5-5|TRBJ1-5|.
CASSLWGSNQPQHF
TGTGCCAGCAGCTTGTGGGGCAGCAATCAGCCCCAGCATTTT
>.|TRBV14|TRBJ1-1|.
CASSPSAEAFF
TGTGCCAGCAGCCCAAGCGCTGAAGCTTTCTTT
>.|TRBV6-5|TRBJ2-5|once
CASSAPGGQETQYF
TGTGCCAGCAGTGCCCCTGGCGGCCAAGAGACCCAGTACTTC